Listed below are T cell receptor beta chains from one sample, sequenced in a study of response to subunit inactivated influenza vaccine. Using its own MiXCR run on the RT-PCR reads, TCRdb lists one record per CDR3 protein. The table lists more than 250,000 distinct CDR3 sequences, less than 25% of them singletons. Specimen: PBMCs from blood, collected less than 22 months after vaccination. Receptor source: a man in his fifties or sixties who received an inactivated influenza vaccine. CDR3s include the opening cysteine and the closing phenylalanine or tryptophan. A D gene is named only where the DNA matches it firmly. Not all rows give a size; the values are once, few, many and, for expanded clones, a class.

d_call: TRBD2; j_call: TRBJ2-7; v_call: TRBV18; clone_size: NA; cdr3_nt: TGTGCCAGCTCACCAACCACGCCGGGGACTAGCGGGGTCCGACTAAACTACGAGCAGTACTTC; cdr3_aa: CASSPTTPGTSGVRLNYEQYF
d_call: NA; j_call: TRBJ2-7; v_call: TRBV5-6; clone_size: NA; cdr3_nt: TGTGCCAGCAGCCTGGGAGGGGGCACCTACGGGGAGCAGTACTTC; cdr3_aa: CASSLGGGTYGEQYF
d_call: NA; j_call: TRBJ1-6; v_call: TRBV12-3/TRBV12-4; clone_size: NA; cdr3_nt: TGTGCCAGCAGTTTCTTTGGGGATTCACCCCTCCACTTT; cdr3_aa: CASSFFGDSPLHF
d_call: TRBD1; j_call: TRBJ2-1; v_call: TRBV6-2/TRBV6-3; clone_size: NA; cdr3_nt: TGTGCCAGCAGAGACAGGGGGTCCTACAATGAGCAGTTCTTC; cdr3_aa: CASRDRGSYNEQFF
d_call: NA; j_call: TRBJ2-5; v_call: TRBV10-3; clone_size: NA; cdr3_nt: TGTGCCATCAGTGAGTCGAAGGGAATAGCGGCTCAAGAGACCCAGTACTTC; cdr3_aa: CAISESKGIAAQETQYF
d_call: NA; j_call: TRBJ2-7; v_call: TRBV5-6; clone_size: NA; cdr3_nt: TGTGCCAGCAGTTATGTAGGCGAGCAGTACTTC; cdr3_aa: CASSYVGEQYF
d_call: NA; j_call: TRBJ1-1; v_call: TRBV5-4; clone_size: NA; cdr3_nt: TGTGCCAGCAGCTTGGTCACGACAGGAAACACTGAAGCTTTCTTT; cdr3_aa: CASSLVTTGNTEAFF
d_call: NA; j_call: TRBJ1-3; v_call: TRBV5-1; clone_size: many; cdr3_nt: TGCGCCAGCAGCCCGGATACAGATTCCTCTGGAAACACCATATATTTT; cdr3_aa: CASSPDTDSSGNTIYF
d_call: NA; j_call: TRBJ1-5; v_call: TRBV2; clone_size: few; cdr3_nt: TGTGCCAGCAGTGAAGAACCCGAGTCGCAGCCCCAGCATTTT; cdr3_aa: CASSEEPESQPQHF
d_call: NA; j_call: TRBJ1-4; v_call: TRBV11-2; clone_size: NA; cdr3_nt: TGTGCCAGCAGCTCTAACAGGAAGGATAATGAAAAACTGTTTTTT; cdr3_aa: CASSSNRKDNEKLFF
d_call: NA; j_call: TRBJ2-7; v_call: TRBV5-1; clone_size: NA; cdr3_nt: TGCGCCAGCAGTGACCTGGGCGGGAACTCCTACGAGCAGTACTTC; cdr3_aa: CASSDLGGNSYEQYF
d_call: NA; j_call: TRBJ1-5; v_call: TRBV6-5; clone_size: NA; cdr3_nt: TGTGCCAGCAGTTACTCGGCGGGCGGACTCAATCAGCCCCAGCATTTT; cdr3_aa: CASSYSAGGLNQPQHF
d_call: NA; j_call: TRBJ2-2; v_call: TRBV12-3/TRBV12-4; clone_size: NA; cdr3_nt: TGTGCCAGCAGTTTAGCGCCAAGCGGATCGAACACCGGGGAGCTGTTTTTT; cdr3_aa: CASSLAPSGSNTGELFF
d_call: TRBD2; j_call: TRBJ2-1; v_call: TRBV12-3/TRBV12-4; clone_size: NA; cdr3_nt: TGTGCCAGCAGTTCAGGAGCCGGGACTAGCTCTTATGAGCAGTTCTTC; cdr3_aa: CASSSGAGTSSYEQFF
d_call: NA; j_call: TRBJ1-1; v_call: TRBV29-1; clone_size: NA; cdr3_nt: TGCAGCGTTGATCGAATCCTCCACGAAACGGGAGCTTTCTTT; cdr3_aa: CSVDRILHETGAFF